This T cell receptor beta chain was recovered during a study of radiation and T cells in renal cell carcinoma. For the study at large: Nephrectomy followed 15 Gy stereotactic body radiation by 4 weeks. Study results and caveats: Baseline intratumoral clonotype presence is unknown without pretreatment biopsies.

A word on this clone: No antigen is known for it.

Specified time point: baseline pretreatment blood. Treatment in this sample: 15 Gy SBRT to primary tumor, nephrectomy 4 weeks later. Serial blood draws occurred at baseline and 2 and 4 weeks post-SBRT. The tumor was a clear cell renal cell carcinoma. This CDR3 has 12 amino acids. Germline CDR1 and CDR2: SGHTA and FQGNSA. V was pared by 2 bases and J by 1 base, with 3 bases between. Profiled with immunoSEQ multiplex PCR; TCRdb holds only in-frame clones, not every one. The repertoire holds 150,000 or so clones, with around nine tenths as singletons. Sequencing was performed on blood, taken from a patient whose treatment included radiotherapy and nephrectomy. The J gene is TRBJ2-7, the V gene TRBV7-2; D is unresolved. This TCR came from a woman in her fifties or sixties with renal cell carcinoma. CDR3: CASSLWSYEQYF. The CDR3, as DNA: TGTGCCAGCAGCTTATGGTCCTACGAGCAGTACTTC.